Below are 2 T cell receptor beta chains sequenced from a single sample in a study of CD8+CD57+ T cells in acquired aplastic anemia (dated by TCRdb to the late 2010s). Patients chosen for sequencing had shown expansion of CD8+CD57+ cells by flow cytometry. The sample was run on an Illumina HiSeq 2000. Genomic DNA served as template for TCR beta VDJ combination and CDR3 sequence profiling. The public reads were quality trimmed at Q25 with fastp and then assembled into clones with MiXCR by TCRdb, keeping productive beta chains. One record per CDR3 amino acid sequence lists the most common genes and DNA. The sample data list around 500,000 distinct CDR3 sequences, and around 30% of these were observed just once. The ten largest clones capture around 0.82% of the sample. The material sequenced was sorted CD4+, CD8+, or CD8+CD57+ T cells (not recorded which) from PBMCs. The receptors come from a human donor with aplastic anemia.

Comments on this clonotype: A much larger clone is a single base away; this may be a read error. This sequence joins TRBV7-6 and TRBJ2-2, with D possibly TRBD2 on 6 matching bases. The CDR3 extends over 14 amino acids. CDR1 is SGHVS, CDR2 FNYEAQ, per germline. CDR3 amino acids: CPSSLAANTGELFF. Here the CDR3 DNA reads TGTCCCAGCAGCTTAGCGGCGAACACCGGGGAGCTGTTTTTT. The variable domain in full, completed from reference TRBV7-6 and TRBJ2-2, reads GAGVSQSPRYKVTKRGQDVALRCDPISGHVSLYWYRQALGQGPEFLTYFNYEAQQDKSGLPNDRFSAERPEGSISTLTIQRTEQRDSAMYRCPSSLAANTGELFFGEGSRLTVL.

The CDR3 sequence: CSARGDRGINSPLHF. CDR3 coding DNA: TGCAGTGCTAGAGGGGACAGGGGGATAAATTCACCCCTCCACTTT. The chain joins TRBV20-1 to TRBJ1-6; the match to TRBD1 covers 11 bases. The length of the CDR3 is 15 residues. J was trimmed by 7 bases and V by 1 base; bases with no gene match: 3. The V gene's germline CDR1 is DFQATT and CDR2 SNEGSKA (reference sequence).